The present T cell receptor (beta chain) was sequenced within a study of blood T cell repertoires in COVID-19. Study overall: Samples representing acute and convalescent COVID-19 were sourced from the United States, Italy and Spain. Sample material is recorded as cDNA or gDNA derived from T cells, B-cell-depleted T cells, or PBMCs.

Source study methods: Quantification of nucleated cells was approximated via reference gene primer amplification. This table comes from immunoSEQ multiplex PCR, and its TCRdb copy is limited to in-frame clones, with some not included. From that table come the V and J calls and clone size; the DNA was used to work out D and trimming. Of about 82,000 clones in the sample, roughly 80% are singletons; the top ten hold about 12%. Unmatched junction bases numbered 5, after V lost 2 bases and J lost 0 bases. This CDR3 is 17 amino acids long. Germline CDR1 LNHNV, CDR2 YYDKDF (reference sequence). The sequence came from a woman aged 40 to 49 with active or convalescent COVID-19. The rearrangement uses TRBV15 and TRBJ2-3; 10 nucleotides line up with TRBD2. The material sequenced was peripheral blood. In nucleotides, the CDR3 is TGTGCCACCAGCAGACCCAGGACTAGCGGTAGCACAGATACGCAGTATTTT. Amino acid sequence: CATSRPRTSGSTDTQYF.